These T cell receptor beta chains were read from a single sample in a study of blood T cell repertoires in COVID-19. TCRdb's copy holds only in-frame clones and misses some; the assay was immunoSEQ multiplex PCR. The sample comprises 110,000 or so clones, 82% of which are singletons, and roughly 12% rests with the top ten. The sequencing sample was made of peripheral blood. The source of these receptors is a human donor in a cohort sampled during active COVID-19. Each CDR3 is given with its conserved first and last residue. D genes are given only for firm matches. For some rows the clone size is stated as once, few or many, or as a class when expanded; others skip it.

- | 14 | TRBJ2-1 | TRBV6-5 | TRBD2 | CASSYPGGGNEQFF | TGTGCCAGCAGTTACCCGGGCGGGGGCAATGAGCAGTTCTTC
- | 18 | TRBJ1-5 | TRBV6-2/TRBV6-3 | TRBD1 | CASSLSGTGVYSNQPQHF | TGTGCCAGCAGTCTCTCCGGGACAGGGGTCTATAGCAATCAGCCCCAGCATTTT
- | 17 | TRBJ2-5 | TRBV6-2/TRBV6-3 | - | CASSSVGLGGLKETQYF | TGTGCCAGCAGTTCAGTGGGCCTAGGGGGTTTGAAAGAGACCCAGTACTTC
- | 15 | TRBJ1-2 | TRBV19 | TRBD1 | CASSLGTGSLHGYTF | TGTGCCAGTAGTCTTGGGACAGGGTCCCTTCATGGCTACACCTTC
- | 17 | TRBJ2-3 | TRBV5-1 | TRBD1 | CASSPGTGGFVSDTQYF | TGCGCCAGCAGCCCGGGGACAGGGGGCTTTGTTTCAGATACGCAGTATTTT
- | 19 | TRBJ1-6 | TRBV21-1 | - | CASSKEGRGLVLYNSPLHF | TGTGCCAGCAGCAAAGAGGGCAGGGGGCTCGTGCTATATAATTCACCCCTCCACTTT
- | 12 | TRBJ2-7 | TRBV5-1 | - | CASSLEPYEQYF | TGCGCCAGCAGCTTGGAGCCATACGAGCAGTACTTC
- | 18 | TRBJ2-5 | TRBV5-1 | TRBD2 | CASSPGTGLAGWAETQYF | TGCGCCAGCAGCCCGGGCACCGGACTAGCGGGGTGGGCGGAGACCCAGTACTTC
- | 12 | TRBJ2-7 | TRBV5-5 | - | CASSIQGYEQYF | TGTGCCAGCAGCATACAGGGTTACGAGCAGTACTTC
- | 16 | TRBJ2-2 | TRBV27 | TRBD2 | CASSLFAGANTGELFF | TGTGCCAGCAGTTTATTTGCGGGGGCGAACACCGGGGAGCTGTTTTTT
few | 14 | TRBJ1-3 | TRBV27 | - | CASSLLFRVNTIYF | TGTGCCAGCAGTTTGTTATTTCGGGTAAACACCATATATTTT
- | 16 | TRBJ2-1 | TRBV9 | TRBD2 | CASSALSGGPYNEQFF | TGTGCCAGCAGCGCACTAAGCGGGGGCCCATACAATGAGCAGTTCTTC
few | 13 | TRBJ1-2 | TRBV19 | - | CASRDGSSYGYTF | TGTGCCAGCCGCGACGGTAGCTCCTATGGCTACACCTTC